The 29 T cell receptor beta chains presented below share a single source sample, sequenced in a study of response to subunit inactivated influenza vaccine. TCRdb itself ran the RT-PCR reads through MiXCR, one entry per CDR3 protein. The table has 250,000 to 350,000 distinct CDR3 sequences, roughly 20% seen once. The sequences come from PBMCs from blood, collected about 19 months after vaccination. These receptors originate from a man aged 50 to 69 who received an inactivated influenza vaccine.

This clonotype turned up a few times. V is TRBV30 and J is TRBJ1-1; 8 positions agree with TRBD1. V was pared by 2 bases and J by 8 bases, with 4 bases of the junction left unmatched. The V gene's germline CDR1 is GTSNPN and CDR2 SVGIG (reference sequence). There are 12 residues in the CDR3. The CDR3 protein is CAWSRTGIEAFF. As DNA, the CDR3 is TGTGCCTGGAGTCGGACAGGGATAGAAGCTTTCTTT.

The count of this clonotype is one. The V and J genes are TRBV12-2 and TRBJ2-7; the table's D call TRBD2 went unverified against the DNA. TRBV12-2 is shown as a pseudogene. The CDR3 length is 15 residues. Here the CDR3 DNA reads TGTGCAAGTCGCTTAGCCCGGACTGATTTCTACGAGCAGTACTTC. Its protein is CASRLARTDFYEQYF.

The chain has TRBV4-2 and TRBJ1-2, with D uncertain. The V and J ends lost 0 bases and 4 bases respectively, with 12 bases between them. This CDR3 spans 15 amino acids. Germline V lookup: CDR1 LGHNA, CDR2 YNFKEQ. This CDR3 is CASSQDLAMAYGYTF. In DNA, the CDR3 is TGTGCCAGCAGCCAAGATTTGGCAATGGCCTATGGCTACACCTTC.

V and J are TRBV29-1 and TRBJ2-1, with 9 bases matching TRBD2. The CDR3 covers 12 residues. V shed 6 bases, J shed 7 bases, and the junction held 4 bases outside the gene matches. The germline V gene has CDR1 SQVTM and CDR2 ANQGSEA. The CDR3 loop reads CSVLAGRNEQFF. DNA of the CDR3: TGCAGCGTGCTAGCGGGGCGGAATGAGCAGTTCTTC.

This chain links TRBV7-8 with TRBJ2-4; weak D call: TRBD2 (5 bases). Germline CDR1 and CDR2: SGHVS and FQNEAQ. There are 16 residues in the CDR3. The V and J ends lost 1 base and 0 bases respectively, with 10 bases between them. The CDR3 nucleotides read TGTGCCAGCAGCTTAGGTCGGGGTCTAGCCAAAAACATTCAGTACTTC. Amino acid sequence: CASSLGRGLAKNIQYF.

This clonotype was observed a few times. The gene calls are TRBV30 and TRBJ1-1; D ambiguous. V shed 4 bases and J shed 11 bases, with 14 bases lying between them. Germline V gives CDR1 GTSNPN, CDR2 SVGIG (reference sequence). The CDR3 consists of 11 residues. As DNA, the CDR3 is TGTGCCTGGAACTTTAGACGATCGGCTTTCTTT. Amino acids: CAWNFRRSAFF.

This rearrangement joins TRBV29-1 to TRBJ2-5, with 8 bases identical to TRBD1. From germline, CDR1 is SQVTM and CDR2 ANQGSEA. Trimming cost V 7 bases and J 4 bases; bases outside gene matches: 23. CDR3 length equals 18 residues. CDR3 sequence reads: CSAHPRGRAESETETQYF. In DNA form, the CDR3 reads TGCAGCGCCCACCCCAGGGGGCGTGCGGAGTCGGAAACAGAGACCCAGTACTTC.

This chain joins TRBV12-3 or TRBV12-4 and TRBJ2-1; D call uncertain. This CDR3 is built from 15 residues. Trimming cost V 0 bases and J 3 bases, with 9 bases left between them. The CDR3 here is CASSLAGRFYNEQFF. In DNA form, the CDR3 reads TGTGCCAGCAGTTTAGCAGGCCGTTTCTACAATGAGCAGTTCTTC.

The CDR3 protein is CASRRDSRYNEQFF. In DNA form, the CDR3 reads TGTGCCAGCCGGAGGGACTCCCGCTACAATGAGCAGTTCTTC. This sequence joins TRBV7-9 and TRBJ2-1; D is possibly TRBD2 (6 bases). CDR3 size: 14 residues. Germline lookup yields CDR1 SEHNR and CDR2 FQNEAQ (reference sequence). The germline V and J ends were trimmed by 8 bases and 3 bases, with 14 bases remaining between them.

This rearrangement joins TRBV6-2 or TRBV6-3 to TRBJ1-1; a weak D match, TRBD1 (6 bases). CDR3 length equals 20 residues. Trimming removed 0 bases at V and 6 bases at J, with 29 bases between. CDR1 and CDR2 from the germline V gene are MNHEY and SVGEGT. The CDR3 DNA is TGTGCCAGCAGTTACTCGATTCCCCTCGCAGGGGTGAGCTTGACGCCTGAAGCTTTCTTT. Residues: CASSYSIPLAGVSLTPEAFF.

The rearrangement links TRBV7-9 to TRBJ2-1, with D tentatively TRBD1 or TRBD2 (5 bases each). V was clipped by 1 base and J by 14 bases, with 12 bases between them. This CDR3 is built from 12 residues. Germline CDR1 and CDR2: SEHNR and FQNEAQ (reference sequence). In DNA form, the CDR3 reads TGTGCCAGCAGCTTAGATGCAGGGAGAAAGTTCTTC. This sequence encodes CASSLDAGRKFF.

J is TRBJ2-7 and V is TRBV24-1; D is perhaps TRBD2 (6 bases). The CDR3 contains 15 residues. Germline assignment: CDR1 KGHDR and CDR2 SFDVKD. Trimming took off 0 bases at V and 6 bases at J, with 14 bases between the two ends. The chain's CDR3 is CATSDLDGGISEQYF. CDR3 in DNA: TGTGCCACCAGTGATTTGGACGGCGGGATCTCCGAGCAGTACTTC.

This clonotype occurred a few times. Being one base from a much bigger clone, this may be a read error. The V and J genes are TRBV6-2 or TRBV6-3 and TRBJ2-5; D is undetermined. V lost 8 bases and J 1 base, leaving 2 bases between the germline ends. Germline assignment: CDR1 MNHEY and CDR2 SVGEGT. The CDR3 is made up of 10 amino acids. CDR3 protein: CASGQETQYF. The CDR3 nucleotides read TGTGCCAGCGGCCAAGAGACCCAGTACTTC.

This sequence joins TRBV5-1 and TRBJ2-2; TRBD1 aligns across 8 bases. CDR1 is SGHRS, CDR2 YFSETQ, per germline. With 0 bases clipped from V and 6 bases from J, the junction kept 1 base outside the gene matches. The CDR3 extends over 14 amino acids. The CDR3 region is CASSLETGAGELFF. Written as DNA, the CDR3 is TGCGCCAGCAGCTTGGAGACAGGGGCCGGGGAGCTGTTTTTT.

The chain links TRBV29-1 to TRBJ1-2; no reliable D call. The CDR3 consists of 12 residues. CDR1 is SQVTM, CDR2 ANQGSEA, per germline. The germline V and J ends were trimmed by 7 bases and 1 base, with 10 bases remaining between them. CDR3 in DNA: TGCAGCGCCCGGACCCTTAACTATGGCTACACCTTC. Its protein product is CSARTLNYGYTF. The full variable domain, completed using reference TRBV29-1 and TRBJ1-2, is SAVISQKPSRDICQRGTSLTIQCQVDSQVTMMFWYRQQPGQSLTLIATANQGSEATYESGFVIDKFPISRPNLTFSTLTVSNMSPEDSSIYLCSARTLNYGYTFGSGTRLTVV.

This clonotype has a count of ten or more. The chain combines TRBV12-3 or TRBV12-4 with TRBJ2-1, with 11 positions matching TRBD2. The CDR3 is 15 amino acids. Trimming cost V 6 bases and J 5 bases; bases outside gene matches: 6. CDR3 in DNA: TGTGCCAGCAGACGTCTAGCGGGGGGTAACAATGAGCAGTTCTTC. It is translated as CASRRLAGGNNEQFF.

The chain uses TRBV11-1 and TRBJ2-3; 9 bases match TRBD2. The V segment lost 5 bases and the J segment 2 bases; nucleotides outside the gene matches: 8. Germline CDR1 SGHAT, CDR2 FQDESV (reference sequence). The CDR3 is made up of 16 amino acids. The CDR3: CASSQGTSRVTDTQYF. In nucleotides, the CDR3 is TGTGCCAGCAGCCAAGGGACTAGCCGCGTCACAGATACGCAGTATTTT. The whole variable domain, filled in from reference TRBV11-1 and TRBJ2-3, reads EAEVAQSPRYKITEKSQAVAFWCDPISGHATLYWYRQILGQGPELLVQFQDESVVDDSQLPKDRFSAERLKGVDSTLKIQPAELGDSAMYLCASSQGTSRVTDTQYFGPGTRLTVL.

This clonotype occurred a few times. The chain couples TRBV20-1 to TRBJ2-7, with D maybe TRBD1 (6 bases). The length of the CDR3 is 15 residues. Germline lookup yields CDR1 DFQATT and CDR2 SNEGSKA (reference sequence). V shed 0 bases and J shed 3 bases, with 15 bases lying between them. The CDR3 DNA sequence: TGCAGTGCTAGAGATCTGAGCAGGGGAAACTACGAGCAGTACTTC. This sequence encodes CSARDLSRGNYEQYF.

This clonotype has a count of ten or more. The V gene is TRBV5-1, the J gene TRBJ1-1; D uncertain. From germline, CDR1 is SGHRS and CDR2 YFSETQ. The V gene lost 2 bases and the J gene lost 0 bases, with 8 bases spanning the gap. The CDR3 is 14 residues long. CDR3 bases: TGCGCCAGCAGCTTCAAAACTATGAACACTGAAGCTTTCTTT. Encoded protein: CASSFKTMNTEAFF.

There are a few counts of this clonotype. This sequence joins TRBV6-1 and TRBJ1-5; tentative D call: TRBD1 (5 bases). This CDR3 has 16 residues. Per the germline V gene, CDR1 is MNHNS and CDR2 is SASEGT. Trimming removed 2 bases from V and 0 bases from J, with 11 bases in between. The CDR3 region has the DNA TGTGCCAGCAGTGAATGGGGGGGAGATAGCAATCAGCCCCAGCATTTT. This translates into CASSEWGGDSNQPQHF.

This chain uses TRBV12-3 or TRBV12-4 with TRBJ2-3, with no clear D. V shed 4 bases and J shed 7 bases, with 18 bases lying between them. This CDR3 is built from 15 residues. The DNA of the CDR3 is TGTGCCAGCAGTTCCCCCGACGTGGGTGTTTATACGCAGTATTTT. Translation gives CASSSPDVGVYTQYF.

The J gene is TRBJ2-7, the V gene TRBV14; a weak D match, TRBD1 (6 bases). This CDR3 is 13 amino acids long. The germline V gene encodes CDR1 SGHDN and CDR2 FVKESK. V was trimmed by 5 bases and J by 6 bases, leaving 14 bases between them. The CDR3 reads CASSWTERAEQYF. The CDR3 nucleotides read TGTGCCAGCAGCTGGACAGAAAGGGCCGAGCAGTACTTC.

The chain couples TRBV20-1 to TRBJ1-2; possibly TRBD1 for D (5 bases). V was shortened by 0 bases and J by 6 bases, with 20 bases between the two germline ends. Germline-derived CDR1 and CDR2 are DFQATT and SNEGSKA (reference sequence). CDR3 length equals 16 residues. CDR3 in amino acids: CSARELMGVAGNGYTF. As DNA, the CDR3 is TGCAGTGCTAGAGAGTTGATGGGGGTCGCCGGCAATGGCTACACCTTC.

The chain couples TRBV7-9 to TRBJ1-2; TRBD1 matches at 7 bases. Unmatched junction bases numbered 3, after V lost 3 bases and J lost 8 bases. The CDR3 sequence is 12 residues long. CDR1 and CDR2 (germline): SEHNR, FQNEAQ (reference sequence). The CDR3 DNA sequence: TGTGCCAGCAGCTTGGGACAGACGGGCTACACCTTC. Translation gives CASSLGQTGYTF.

V usage is TRBV10-3 and J usage is TRBJ2-1, with 10 bases fitting TRBD2. Germline V gives CDR1 ENHRY, CDR2 SYGVKD. The CDR3 totals 14 residues. V dropped 6 bases and J dropped 9; count of bases not matched to a gene: 8. The CDR3 DNA follows: TGTGCCATCAGGGGGACTAGCGCGAAGAGTGAGCAGTTCTTC. It translates to CAIRGTSAKSEQFF.

This chain uses TRBV5-6 with TRBJ1-2, with unresolved D. CDR3 size: 14 residues. Deletions cut 3 bases from V and 4 bases from J, with 13 bases between. Germline V gives CDR1 SGHDT, CDR2 YYEEEE. The CDR3 loop is CASSYSPDAYGYTF. CDR3 DNA: TGTGCCAGCAGCTACAGCCCCGACGCCTATGGCTACACCTTC.

The V and J genes are TRBV29-1 and TRBJ2-7; D remains unclear. This CDR3 spans 13 amino acids. Germline-derived CDR1 and CDR2 are SQVTM and ANQGSEA. V lost 6 bases and J 0 bases, leaving 12 bases between the germline ends. In DNA form, the CDR3 reads TGCAGCGTCGCTGACGCCTACTCCTACGAGCAGTACTTC. Amino acid sequence: CSVADAYSYEQYF.

The chain is built from TRBV30 and TRBJ1-4; D possibly corresponds to TRBD1 (5 bases). Deletions cut 4 bases from V and 3 bases from J, with 15 bases between. This CDR3 has 15 residues. The germline V gene encodes CDR1 GTSNPN and CDR2 SVGIG (reference sequence). CDR3 in DNA: TGTGCCTGGACCTATCATGGGGGATCTAATGAAAAACTGTTTTTT. Translating gives CAWTYHGGSNEKLFF.

The chain has TRBV7-8 and TRBJ1-1; TRBD1 matches 7 bases. Germline V gene sequence: CDR1 SGHVS, CDR2 FQNEAQ. The ends lost 5 bases at V and 5 bases at J; junction bases unmatched: 8. This CDR3 contains 14 residues. Here the CDR3 DNA reads TGTGCCAGCAGCAAGCCAGGGGGTGTAACTGAAGCTTTCTTT. Protein product: CASSKPGGVTEAFF.